Following are 17 T cell receptor beta chains from one sample sequenced in a study of identical twins. TCRdb reanalysed the 5' RACE reads using MiXCR and keeps one entry per CDR3 protein. The table shows 1.5 million to 2 million distinct CDR3 sequences, with about 32% occurring only once. Sequences were obtained from cord blood. The receptors here all came from a newborn girl in good health.

J is TRBJ2-1 and V is TRBV12-3 or TRBV12-4; D remains unclear. CDR3 length equals 15 residues. V was pared by 1 base and J by 7 bases, with 14 bases between. CDR3 amino acids: CASSLGGATGNEQFF. The CDR3 coding sequence is TGTGCCAGCAGTTTAGGAGGTGCAACGGGTAATGAGCAGTTCTTC.

V is TRBV28 and J is TRBJ2-4, with D maybe TRBD2 (5 bases). The DNA end is a closer match to TRBJ2-7, so the J assignment may be wrong. This CDR3 region has 18 residues. Germline V gives CDR1 MDHEN, CDR2 SYDVKM. CDR3: CASSPTRGYELSGYEQYF. The CDR3 DNA follows: TGTGCCAGCAGTCCAACCCGAGGGTATGAGCTAAGTGGCTACGAGCAGTACTTC.

The CDR3, as DNA: TGTGCCACTTCCCAGGGTCCCCTGGGCGAGCAGTACTTC. Protein: CATSQGPLGEQYF. V usage is TRBV28 and J usage is TRBJ2-4; maybe TRBD1 (5 bases). The DNA end is a closer match to TRBJ2-7, so the J assignment may be wrong. The CDR3 totals 13 residues. Germline CDR1 reads MDHEN; CDR2 reads SYDVKM.

This clonotype was seen a handful of times. This chain links TRBV28 with TRBJ2-7; D is perhaps TRBD1 (5 bases). This CDR3 region has 14 residues. The ends were cut back, 4 bases at V and 0 bases at J, with 10 bases in the middle. Looked up from germline, CDR1 is MDHEN and CDR2 is SYDVKM. CDR3: CASSSTTDSYEQYF. The CDR3 DNA is TGTGCCAGCAGTTCGACGACAGACTCCTACGAGCAGTACTTC.

This clonotype appeared a few times. In nucleotides, the CDR3 is TGTGCCAGCAGCCAAGTCCGACAGGGTACCTACGAGCAGTACTTC. It yields the protein CASSQVRQGTYEQYF. The chain has TRBV4-2 and TRBJ2-7; 7 bases agree with TRBD1. Germline assignment: CDR1 LGHNA and CDR2 YNFKEQ. Trimming removed 1 base from V and 2 bases from J; junction bases left unmatched: 5. CDR3 length: 15 amino acids.

The rearrangement links TRBV2 to TRBJ1-1; no firm D call. The CDR3 is 12 amino acids. Germline lookup yields CDR1 SNHLY and CDR2 FYNNEI. Trimming took off 0 bases at V and 10 bases at J, with 9 bases between the two ends. The CDR3 sequence is CASSEARWGAFF. The CDR3 DNA reads as TGTGCCAGCAGTGAAGCGCGGTGGGGAGCTTTCTTT.

The chain uses TRBV7-9 and TRBJ2-1, with D maybe TRBD2 (6 bases). The ends were cut back, 7 bases at V and 8 bases at J, with 18 bases in the middle. Germline V gene data show CDR1 as SEHNR and CDR2 as FQNEAQ (reference sequence). CDR3 length equals 14 residues. CDR3 in DNA: TGTGCCAGCACCGACGTCGGGAGTAATTATGAGCAGTTCTTC. Protein sequence: CASTDVGSNYEQFF.

The J gene is TRBJ1-6, the V gene TRBV12-3 or TRBV12-4, with 7 bases fitting TRBD1. The CDR3 runs 14 residues. The J segment lost 9 bases and the V segment lost 6 bases, leaving 8 bases of the junction unmatched. The CDR3 nucleotides are TGTGCCAGCAGCCTCGGGACAGAGGGTTCACCCCTCCACTTT. Translated: CASSLGTEGSPLHF.

This clonotype has just a few counts. J is TRBJ1-6 and V is TRBV20-1, with D possibly being TRBD1 (5 bases). CDR1 and CDR2 from the germline V gene are DFQATT and SNEGSKA (reference sequence). V was clipped by 3 bases and J by 9 bases, with 12 bases between them. There are 13 residues in the CDR3. For the CDR3, the DNA is TGCAGTGCTAGCGGGCAGGGTGGTTCACCCCTCCACTTT. This translates into CSASGQGGSPLHF.

This chain connects TRBV24-1 to TRBJ2-1, with 8 bases aligning to TRBD1. V gave up 5 bases and J gave up 7 bases; unmatched junction bases: 9. The CDR3 is made up of 15 amino acids. Germline V lookup: CDR1 KGHDR, CDR2 SFDVKD. Here the CDR3 DNA reads TGTGCCACCAGTGCCCCCCGGACAGGGAGGAATGAGCAGTTCTTC. It specifies CATSAPRTGRNEQFF.

J is TRBJ1-5 and V is TRBV15, with TRBD1 as a possible D gene (5 bases). The CDR3 totals 14 residues. The V end was cut by 4 bases, the J end by 5 bases, with 12 bases between. Germline-derived CDR1 and CDR2 are LNHNV and YYDKDF (reference sequence). The CDR3 protein is CATSIRDGDQPQHF. DNA for the CDR3: TGTGCCACCAGCATACGGGACGGAGATCAGCCCCAGCATTTT.

V usage is TRBV30 and J usage is TRBJ1-6; the D is unclear. The germline V gene has CDR1 GTSNPN and CDR2 SVGIG (reference sequence). V lost 1 base and J 7 bases, leaving 14 bases between the germline ends. The CDR3 contains 15 residues. CDR3 nucleotide sequence: TGTGCCTGGAGTGAGCCGAGGGAGTGGAATTCACCCCTCCACTTT. This codes for CAWSEPREWNSPLHF.

In its sample, this clonotype was seen a few times. J is TRBJ1-4 and V is TRBV6-1; D gene ambiguous. CDR3 length equals 11 residues. Looked up from germline, CDR1 is MNHNS and CDR2 is SASEGT. Trimming cost V 8 bases and J 8 bases, with 9 bases left between them. In nucleotides, the CDR3 is TGTGCCAGCGGGAGGGAGGAAAAACTGTTTTTT. This codes for CASGREEKLFF.

This clonotype was detected a few times. V gene TRBV6-1 combines with J gene TRBJ2-3, with TRBD2 matching over 8 bases. This CDR3 has 14 amino acids. Germline lookup yields CDR1 MNHNS and CDR2 SASEGT. V trimming: 4 bases; J trimming: 4 bases; junction bases outside the gene matches: 4. CDR3 loop: CASSVREVPDTQYF. The CDR3 DNA is TGTGCCAGCAGTGTGCGGGAGGTCCCAGATACGCAGTATTTT.

The V call is TRBV20-1, the J call TRBJ1-2, with 8 bases matching TRBD1. Germline V gives CDR1 DFQATT, CDR2 SNEGSKA (reference sequence). This CDR3 contains 14 residues. Trimming cost V 4 bases and J 1 base; bases outside gene matches: 5. The CDR3 protein is CSAKTGVFNYGYTF. In DNA, the CDR3 is TGCAGTGCTAAGACAGGGGTCTTTAACTATGGCTACACCTTC.

V and J are TRBV24-1 and TRBJ1-3; perhaps TRBD1 as D (6 bases). The CDR3 is 13 residues long. Germline V gives CDR1 KGHDR, CDR2 SFDVKD. The germline V and J ends were trimmed by 7 bases and 1 base, with 7 bases remaining between them. The CDR3 region is CATRDSSGNTIYF. In DNA, the CDR3 is TGTGCCACCAGGGACAGTTCTGGAAACACCATATATTTT.

Worth noting for this clonotype: One base away lies a much larger clone, so this may be a sequencing read error. The chain is built from TRBV10-3 and TRBJ2-1; D is ambiguous. CDR3 length equals 13 residues. From germline, CDR1 is ENHRY and CDR2 SYGVKD. Trimming removed 8 bases from V and 8 bases from J, with 16 bases in between. The CDR3 region is CAIGGKGGDEQFF. The CDR3 DNA sequence: TGTGCCATCGGTGGGAAGGGTGGAGATGAGCAGTTCTTC.